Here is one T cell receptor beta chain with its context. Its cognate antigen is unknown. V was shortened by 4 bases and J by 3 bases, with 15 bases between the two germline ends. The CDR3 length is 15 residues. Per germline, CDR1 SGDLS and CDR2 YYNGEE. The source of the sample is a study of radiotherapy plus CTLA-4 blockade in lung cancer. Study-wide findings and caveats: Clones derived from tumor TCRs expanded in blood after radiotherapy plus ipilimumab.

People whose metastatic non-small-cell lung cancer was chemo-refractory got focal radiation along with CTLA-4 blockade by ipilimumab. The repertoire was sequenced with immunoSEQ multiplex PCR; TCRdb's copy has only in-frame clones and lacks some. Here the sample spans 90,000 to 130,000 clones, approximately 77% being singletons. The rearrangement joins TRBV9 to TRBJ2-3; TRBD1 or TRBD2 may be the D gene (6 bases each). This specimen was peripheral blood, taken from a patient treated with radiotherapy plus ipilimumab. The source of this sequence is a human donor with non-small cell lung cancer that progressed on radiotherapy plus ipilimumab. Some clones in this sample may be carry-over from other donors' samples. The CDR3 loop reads CASSLYTGATDTQYF. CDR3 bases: TGTGCCAGCAGCCTTTACACGGGGGCGACAGATACGCAGTATTTT.